This T cell receptor beta chain is from a study of blood T cell repertoires in COVID-19 (dated by TCRdb to 2018 to 2021). For the wider study: Samples from collaborators originated in the United States, Italy and Spain and spanned both the acute and convalescent phases of COVID-19. The sample metadata nearly always contained a de-identified subject ID, COVID-19 status, age in years and sex. The repertoires were made available in a free public database intended to serve as a resource for research on the immune response to SARS-CoV-2. Subjects who had been exposed to COVID-19, were actively infected with it, or had recovered from it provided the deeply sampled blood TCRbeta repertoires that made up the dataset. HLA class I and class II types, where available, came from metadata supplied by the sample provider rather than from assay-based typing. The prospective study material was composed of cDNA or gDNA derived from T cells, B-cell-depleted T cells, or PBMCs. Samples came from the ongoing ImmuneRACE study (first 160 participants) plus 1,254 subjects from 6 global collaborators. Study-wide conclusions, independent of this receptor: The quantity of clinical and demographic metadata differed by source and by participant and was supplied without curation.

Concerning this clone: Its recognized antigen is unknown. No base quality values were provided; no much bigger clone lies one nucleotide off.

The cysteine opens and the phenylalanine closes a CDR3 of 12 amino acids. Just CDR3 DNA is preserved here, 36 bases in frame from base 1. Based on the germline V gene, the CDR1 and CDR2 sequences are MNHEY and SVGAGI. Cut back by 7 bases and 2 bases, the V and J ends lie 7 bases apart. Collaborating institutions collected whole blood in K2EDTA tubes following their own protocols. For TCRbeta analysis, collaborators shipped samples as frozen whole blood, isolated PBMCs, or DNA extracted from either of those sample types. The immunoSEQ Assay, a bias-controlled multiplex PCR, was used to amplify TCRbeta CDR3 regions from genomic DNA. Processing in the source paper ran as follows. Nucleated cell counts per sample were estimated from amplification of reference gene primers within the assay. To quantify the absolute abundance of each unique TCRbeta CDR3 rearrangement, sequence reads were collapsed and filtered. For each sample, productive Simpson clonality was calculated as the square root of Simpson's diversity index over productive rearrangements. TCRdb obtained this table from immuneACCESS and retained in-frame rearrangements with V and J assigned. These tables miss some clones; where compared with another copy, unresolved V genes account for less than half of the shortfall, and the remainder is unexplained. The V and J calls and clone size come from that table; D and trimming were worked out from the DNA. The sample includes about 73,000 clones, with roughly 83% observed a single time. The ten largest account for about 2.5% of the sample.

The chain uses TRBV6-5 and TRBJ2-3; the D gene cannot be named for sure. This sequence was found in a man older than 75 with active or convalescent COVID-19. Sequenced: peripheral blood. The CDR3 reads as follows: CASTQNTDTQYF. The sequenced DNA: TGTGCCAGCACCCAGAACACAGATACGCAGTATTTT.